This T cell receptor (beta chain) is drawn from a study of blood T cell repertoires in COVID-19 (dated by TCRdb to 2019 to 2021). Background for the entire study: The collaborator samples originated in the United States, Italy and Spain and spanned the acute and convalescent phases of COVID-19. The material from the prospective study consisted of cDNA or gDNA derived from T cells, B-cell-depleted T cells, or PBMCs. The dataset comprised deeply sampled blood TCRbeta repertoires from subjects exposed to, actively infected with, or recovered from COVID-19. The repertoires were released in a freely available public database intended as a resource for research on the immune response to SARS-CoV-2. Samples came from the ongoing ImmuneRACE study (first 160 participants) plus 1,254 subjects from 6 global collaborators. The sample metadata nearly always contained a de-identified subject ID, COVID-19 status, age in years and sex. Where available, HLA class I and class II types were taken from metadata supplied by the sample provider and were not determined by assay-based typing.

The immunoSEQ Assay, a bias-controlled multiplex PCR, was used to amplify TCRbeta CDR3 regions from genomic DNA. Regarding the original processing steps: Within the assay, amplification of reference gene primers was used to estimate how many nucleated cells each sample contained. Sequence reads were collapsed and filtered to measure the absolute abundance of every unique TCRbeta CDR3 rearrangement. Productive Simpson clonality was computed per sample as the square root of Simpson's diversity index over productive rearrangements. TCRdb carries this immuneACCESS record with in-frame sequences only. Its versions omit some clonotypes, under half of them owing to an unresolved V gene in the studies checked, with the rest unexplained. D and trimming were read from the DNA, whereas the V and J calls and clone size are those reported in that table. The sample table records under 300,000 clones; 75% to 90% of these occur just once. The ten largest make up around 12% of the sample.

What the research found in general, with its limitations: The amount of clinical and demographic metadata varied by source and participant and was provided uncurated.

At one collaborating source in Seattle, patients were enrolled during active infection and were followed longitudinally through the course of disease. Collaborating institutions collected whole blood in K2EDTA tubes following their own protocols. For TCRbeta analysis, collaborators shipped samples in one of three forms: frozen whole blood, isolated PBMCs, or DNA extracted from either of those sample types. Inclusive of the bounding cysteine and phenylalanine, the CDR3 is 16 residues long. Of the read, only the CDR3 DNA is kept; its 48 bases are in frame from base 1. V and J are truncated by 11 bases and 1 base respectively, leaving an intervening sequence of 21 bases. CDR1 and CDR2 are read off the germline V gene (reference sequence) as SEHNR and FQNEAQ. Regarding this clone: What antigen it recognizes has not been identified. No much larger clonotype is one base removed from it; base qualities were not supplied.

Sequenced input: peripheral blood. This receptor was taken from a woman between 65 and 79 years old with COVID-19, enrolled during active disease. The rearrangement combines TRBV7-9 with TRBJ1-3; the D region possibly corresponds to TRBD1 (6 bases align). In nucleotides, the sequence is TGTGCCCCGGGCCCCGCAGGGACAATTTCTGGAAACACCATATATTTT. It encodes CAPGPAGTISGNTIYF.